This T cell receptor beta chain was found in a study of shared clonotypes between healthy human individuals. The repertoire was sequenced with immunoSEQ multiplex PCR; TCRdb's copy has only in-frame clones and lacks some. The sample consists of 2,500,000 or so clones, approximately 94% of them appearing once. This sequence was found in a man aged 18-30 years in good health. Sequencing used naive CD4+ T cells sorted from blood. Sample subset: CD45RA+ positively selected.

CDR3 sequence (DNA): TGTGCCAGCAGTCCTCGGCGGTTAGGGTTAGGCTACACCTTC. Residues: CASSPRRLGLGYTF. V and J are TRBV2 and TRBJ1-2; D is undetermined. V was trimmed by 5 bases and J by 8 bases, leaving 18 bases between them. This CDR3 region has 14 residues. Germline CDR1 SNHLY, CDR2 FYNNEI.